Listed below are T cell receptor beta chains from one sample, sequenced in a study of blood T cells in healthy people across ages. TCRdb re-derived calls from the 5' RACE reads in MiXCR, one entry per CDR3 protein. The sample lists nearly 800,000 distinct CDR3 sequences, around 25% seen once, with under 4% in the top ten. The same data also contributed to another study, on T cells of mothers and their children.

What was sequenced was blood. The receptors here all came from a boy younger than 18 in good health. Both conserved end residues are part of each CDR3. The D gene is left open where the match is weak. Size is omitted from some rows. Given values are once, few, many or a class for expanded clones.

len | abundance | d_gene | j_gene | v_gene | CDR3nt | CDR3aa
12 | few | TRBD1 | TRBJ2-5 | TRBV7-9 | TGTGCCAGCGCAGGGGGTGAAGAGACCCAGTACTTC | CASAGGEETQYF
15 | NA | NA | TRBJ1-6 | TRBV5-1 | TGCGCCAGCAGCCGGCAGAGCTCCTATAATTCACCCCTCCACTTT | CASSRQSSYNSPLHF
15 | few | TRBD1 | TRBJ2-7 | TRBV7-2 | TGTGCCAGCAGCTTAAGGGACAGGTTCTCCCACGAGCAGTACTTC | CASSLRDRFSHEQYF
18 | NA | NA | TRBJ2-6 | TRBV4-1 | TGCGCCAGCAGCCAAGTCAGGACAGTAAGCTCTGGGGCCAACGTCCTGACTTTC | CASSQVRTVSSGANVLTF
13 | NA | NA | TRBJ2-7 | TRBV28 | TGTGCCAGCGAGGGACATCTGCCCTACGAGCAGTACTTC | CASEGHLPYEQYF
14 | NA | NA | TRBJ2-7 | TRBV4-2 | TGTGCCAGCAGCCAAGAGAACCAGGCCTACGAGCAGTACTTC | CASSQENQAYEQYF
16 | few | TRBD2 | TRBJ2-5 | TRBV7-2 | TGTGCCAGCAGCCCGTTGGGACGGGAGGGCCTAGAGACCCAGTACTTC | CASSPLGREGLETQYF
15 | few | NA | TRBJ2-7 | TRBV7-2 | TGTGCCAGCAGCTTGAACCGGGACCGATTCTACGAGCAGTACTTC | CASSLNRDRFYEQYF
13 | NA | TRBD1 | TRBJ2-7 | TRBV20-1 | TGCAGTGCTAGCTACCAGGGGGCTGGCGAGCAGTACTTC | CSASYQGAGEQYF
16 | many | NA | TRBJ1-1 | TRBV28 | TGTGCCAGCAGTTTAAGGTTCAGGGTGGCGTACACTGAAGCTTTCTTT | CASSLRFRVAYTEAFF
14 | few | NA | TRBJ1-1 | TRBV7-3 | TGTGCCAGCAGCTTAACGCCTCCGAACACTGAAGCTTTCTTT | CASSLTPPNTEAFF